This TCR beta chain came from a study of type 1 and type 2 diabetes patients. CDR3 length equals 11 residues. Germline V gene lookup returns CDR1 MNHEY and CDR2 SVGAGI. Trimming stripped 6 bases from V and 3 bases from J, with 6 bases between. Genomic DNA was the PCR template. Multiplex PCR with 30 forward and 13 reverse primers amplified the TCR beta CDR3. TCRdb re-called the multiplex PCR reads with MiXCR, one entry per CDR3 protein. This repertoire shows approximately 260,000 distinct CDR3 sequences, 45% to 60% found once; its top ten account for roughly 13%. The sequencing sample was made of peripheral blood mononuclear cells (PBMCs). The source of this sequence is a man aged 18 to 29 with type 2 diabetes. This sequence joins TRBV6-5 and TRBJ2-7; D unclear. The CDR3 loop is CASRDIYEQYF. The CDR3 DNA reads TGTGCCAGCAGAGATATCTACGAGCAGTACTTC.